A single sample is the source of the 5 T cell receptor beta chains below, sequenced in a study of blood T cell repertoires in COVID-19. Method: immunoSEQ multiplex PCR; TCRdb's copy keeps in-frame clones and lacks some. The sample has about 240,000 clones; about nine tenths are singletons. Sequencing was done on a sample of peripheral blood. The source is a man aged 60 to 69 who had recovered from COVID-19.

The CDR3 DNA reads TGTGCCAGCAGTGAACAGCGGGGTAGCACAGATACGCAGTATTTT. This encodes CASSEQRGSTDTQYF. The chain has TRBV25-1 and TRBJ2-3; 7 nucleotides align to TRBD2. V lost 2 bases to trimming and J lost 0 bases; unmatched junction nucleotides: 2. The CDR3 is 15 residues long. Germline V gives CDR1 MGHDK, CDR2 SYGVNS.

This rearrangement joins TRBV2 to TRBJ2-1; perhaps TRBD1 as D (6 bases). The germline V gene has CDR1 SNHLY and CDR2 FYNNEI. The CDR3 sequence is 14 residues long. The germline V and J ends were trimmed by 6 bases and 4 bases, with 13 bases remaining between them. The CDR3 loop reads CASSAEGGYNEQFF. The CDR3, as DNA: TGTGCCAGCAGCGCGGAAGGGGGATACAATGAGCAGTTCTTC.

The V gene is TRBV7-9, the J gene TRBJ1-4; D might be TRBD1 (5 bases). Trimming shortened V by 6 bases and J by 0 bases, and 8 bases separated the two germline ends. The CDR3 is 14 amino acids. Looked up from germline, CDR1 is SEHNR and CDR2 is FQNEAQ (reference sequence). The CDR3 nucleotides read TGTGCCAGCAGTCTAGGGGCAACTAATGAAAAACTGTTTTTT. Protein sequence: CASSLGATNEKLFF.

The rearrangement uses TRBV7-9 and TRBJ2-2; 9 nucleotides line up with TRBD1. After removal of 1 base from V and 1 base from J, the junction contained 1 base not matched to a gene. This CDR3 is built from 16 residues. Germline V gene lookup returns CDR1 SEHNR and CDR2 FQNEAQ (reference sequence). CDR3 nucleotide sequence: TGTGCCAGCAGCTTAGAGACAGGGGGGAACACCGGGGAGCTGTTTTTT. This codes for CASSLETGGNTGELFF.

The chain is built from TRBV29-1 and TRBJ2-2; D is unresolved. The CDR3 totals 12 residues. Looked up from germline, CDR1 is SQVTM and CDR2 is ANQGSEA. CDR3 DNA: TGCTCGTCCCGAGCCTACACCGGGGAGCTGTTTTTT. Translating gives CSSRAYTGELFF.